The T cell receptor beta chain under discussion was sequenced for a study of cytomegalovirus exposure and HLA in healthy donors (dated by TCRdb to 2016 to 2017). In the study overall: An earlier analysis of approximately 550 of the donors reported about 290 Gb of sequence data and more than 90 million unique TCR beta sequences from about 179 million T cells. On average, 235,054 unique TCR beta nucleotide sequences were sequenced per donor among a few hundred genotyped donors of the cohort, with 15% to 20% of those sequences being non-productive. To predict cytomegalovirus infection status, the study combined high-throughput TCR immunosequencing, statistical association of individual TCRs with disease status, and machine learning. A later genetic analysis took genome-wide SNP genotypes for about 60% of the roughly 670 donors and used that subset as a discovery cohort. Donor age, sex, ethnicity and CMV serostatus were compiled together with the repertoire data. In an earlier analysis of roughly 540 of the donors, high-throughput TCR beta sequencing was used to judge whether each TCR beta V gene segment behaved as functional or pseudogenic. The study used immunosequencing to profile the T cell repertoires of 600 to 850 subjects and linked those repertoires to cytomegalovirus serostatus. All discovery cohort repertoires had been generated using a single sequencing platform. About 320 gigabases of sequencing data and 78 million or so unique TCR sequences were included in an early release covering about 700 HLA-typed donors. Because of strong linkage in the cohort, five DR-DQ haplotypes were treated as single units for association and clustering. In the later analysis, no new phenotypic data were used to find candidate immune exposures; instead, reliance was placed on TCR beta sequences and their occurrence across donors. In addition to the first cohort of hundreds of subjects, a separate validation cohort of 130 or so different subjects was used. Class I and class II HLA loci were covered by the typing at four-digit resolution. The number of typed donors differed by locus: about 620-630 for A, B, C, DRB1 and DQB1; approximately 540 for DQA1; over 600 for DPA1; and approximately 450 for DPB1. The aim of the study was to test whether cataloging public T cell receptors could identify signatures of past pathogen exposure. To study patterns of TCR occurrence, a later analysis re-analyzed previously published TCR beta repertoires from 700 or so donors and added high-resolution HLA genotyping. Of the approximately 400 genotyped donors, 70% to 90% were placed in the genetic ancestry cluster associated with self-reported Caucasian donors.

CDR3 length: 18 amino acids, cysteine to phenylalanine. CDR3 DNA only is kept here, 54 bases in frame from base 1. As encoded in the germline V gene (reference sequence), CDR1 is MNHEY while CDR2 is SMNVEV. Ends trimmed: V by 6 bases, J by 2 bases; bases unmatched to a gene: 11. Overall study results and their limits: Because counts were too low, about 15 rarely observed V segments, including chromosome 9 orphons, were left out of the earlier analysis of 587 of the donors. A later analysis found that most CMV-associated TCR beta chains appeared HLA-restricted, with HLA associations seemingly driven largely by CMV exposure. The authors suggested that the approach could potentially be generalized to other disease states and immunological phenotypes. A later analysis reported that several top co-occurrence clusters appeared linked to parvovirus B19, influenza, CMV and Epstein-Barr virus. A cluster of highly shared sequence variants was judged likely to represent a technical artifact of the sequencing pipeline. Immune exposure information for the cohort was limited to CMV serostatus. Compared with equally common non-associated chains, HLA-associated TCR beta chains in a later analysis were more clonally expanded and had lower generation probabilities. The classifier was reported to diagnose cytomegalovirus status with high specificity and sensitivity in both the original cohort and the validation cohort. A later genetic analysis associated a missense DCLRE1C variant with V-gene and J-gene trimming of TCR beta chains, and an independent cohort replicated the association. The cohort was sequenced for TCR beta chains only, and without alpha or paired-chain data the features that could be detected were limited. Specific HLA alleles were associated with 16,951 TCR beta sequences at a false discovery rate of 0.05 in a later analysis. The study listed around 160 TCR beta chains as associated with cytomegalovirus. Linkage disequilibrium might explain the correlated functional status among segregating V segments, but an unknown experimental factor could not be ruled out. A further reported finding was that TCR beta sequences accurately predicted the HLA-A and HLA-B alleles for most subjects in the first cohort. When HLA alleles, especially DR and DQ, strongly co-occurred, attributing TCR associations to individual alleles was difficult. A later analysis found that TCR association rates varied across HLA loci, with DRB1 alleles showing the most associated TCRs and HLA-C alleles the fewest. In an earlier analysis of approximately 590 of the donors, most TCR beta V segments were observed in productive rearrangements about 90% or about 30% of the time, broadly matching IMGT annotations. Because some donors lacked HLA typing at each locus, the association tests relied only on the typed subset. Roughly uniform sequencing depth across donors was assumed in presence/absence analyses, although this assumption may not hold. Most TCR sequences were seen in very few donors, while some public TCRs were found in many individuals. Because the 87-base-pair reads could not distinguish some IMGT-functional V segments, including TRBV6-2 and TRBV6-3, those segments were excluded. A later genetic analysis reported fewer N-insertions in productive TCRs among donors in an Asian-associated ancestry cluster than the approximately 700-donor mean. Three of the identified cytomegalovirus-associated TCR beta chains were confirmed in vitro to be specific for cytomegalovirus antigens.

Library generation was performed with the immunoSEQ multiplex PCR assay. For the multiplex PCR, a mixture combining 60 forward primers for TCR Vbeta segments and 13 reverse primers for TCR Jbeta segments was used. Amplification of the CDR3 region of rearranged TCR beta genes was performed with a multiplex PCR assay on genomic DNA. The Illumina HiSeq System was used to sequence the amplified TCR beta libraries as 87-base-pair reads. In the paper's pipeline: Across the 700 or so repertoires, a later analysis counted some 81 million unique TCR beta chains, roughly 11 million of which were shared by at least two donors. Raw reads were error-corrected and collapsed into unique sequences by a nearest-neighbor algorithm in which closely related sequences were merged to remove PCR and sequencing errors. V, D and J gene segments were assigned by aligning CDR3 sequences to IMGT reference sequences. For a sequence to be retained, a match of at least six nucleotides was required to both a V gene segment and a J gene segment. A rearrangement was called productive if the CDR3 had no stop codons and remained in frame with V and J, and every other rearrangement was called non-productive. Following IMGT convention, CDR3 was defined as the stretch from the second conserved V-encoded cysteine up to the conserved J-encoded phenylalanine. The earlier analysis of about 530 of the donors excluded any sequence lacking an unambiguous match to a single V gene segment. An earlier analysis of under 750 of the donors called V segments functional above 56.7% productive rearrangements and segregating when the between-donor standard deviation exceeded 5%. A statistical classification framework was developed to diagnose cytomegalovirus status using the catalog of TCR beta chain sequences. V and J gene assignment, in a later analysis, came from comparing TCR nucleotide sequences with IMGT/GENE-DB human TR gene sequences. In a later analysis, CDR3 sequences and most-parsimonious VDJ recombination scenarios were assigned using the TCRdist pipeline. In a later analysis, each TCR beta chain was defined by its CDR3 amino acid sequence together with its V-gene family, and reads without a unique V-gene family were excluded. A later analysis removed over 500 highly shared, low-generation-probability nucleotide sequences to deal with suspected cross-contamination and a sequencing artifact. A later analysis calculated a clonal expansion index for each public chain from normalized within-repertoire ranks of inferred template counts. In a later analysis, generation probabilities were computed with a VDJ recombination model fitted to out-of-frame rearrangements, and the resulting probabilities were checked against IGoR. Hypergeometric tests were used in a later analysis to score TCR-TCR, TCR-HLA and TCR-CMV co-occurrence, with a repertoire-size bias correction applied to the TCR pairs. A later analysis estimated false discovery rates by permuting HLA or CMV assignments 20 times. In a later analysis, co-occurring TCRs were grouped with DBSCAN, and TCRdist sequence similarity was added when clustering was performed within HLA-allele-positive subsets. Repertoires with fewer than 30,000 or more than 120,000 public chains, plus five repertoires with anomalous nucleotide sharing, were excluded from co-occurrence clustering. Drawn from immuneACCESS, this table holds only the in-frame rearrangements with V and J called that TCRdb kept. Clones are partly lost; checked studies trace under half to an unresolved V gene and leave the rest unexplained. For V, J and clone size, that table is used; D and trimming come from the DNA. This sample is represented by 95,000 to 150,000 clones; over 80% of them were singletons. The top ten clones comprise 2.1% of the sample.

The cohort consisted of 600 to 700 healthy bone marrow donors. Cohort members were all nominally healthy when sampled, although unrecorded immune exposures were likely present. The donor was CMV seronegative and was included in the group of about 400 seronegative cohort members. A peripheral blood sample was provided by each donor, and peripheral blood mononuclear cells were used for TCR beta sequencing. The Qiagen DNeasy Blood Extraction Kit was used to extract genomic DNA from the blood cell samples. Concerning this clone itself: There is no known antigen for this receptor. The record has no base qualities; no much larger clone is one base away.

The source material was PBMCs. The sequence was obtained from a man aged 30 to 39 in good health and CMV-seronegative. The rearranged chain carries TRBV27 and TRBJ1-6; 9 bases in the junction line up with TRBD1. The CDR3 has the sequence CASRGQGRQLPYNSPLHF. DNA sequence: TGTGCCAGCAGAGGACAGGGGCGACAATTGCCCTATAATTCACCCCTCCACTTT.